The 23 T cell receptor beta chains below were found in one sample sequenced in a study of T-cell reconstitution after alpha-beta-depleted transplantation in children. Molecular barcoding with unique molecular identifiers was used for the TCRbeta library. MiXCR, run by TCRdb on the PCR reads, gives a single entry per CDR3 protein. The sample lists 800,000 to 1,000,000 distinct CDR3 sequences, less than 30% occurring once. The source material was PBMCs, mostly from graft donor cells, sampled 360 days after TCRalphabeta/CD19-depleted stem cell transplant. The receptors derive from a boy in the first two years of life who had a stem cell transplant for SCID, so the T cells may come from the graft donor.

The sample holds a few counts of this clonotype. DNA of the CDR3: TGCAGCGTTGAATTTTTGGCGGCTAGCACAGATACGCAGTATTTT. This translates into CSVEFLAASTDTQYF. The chain recombines TRBV29-1 with TRBJ2-3, with D unclear. The CDR3 extends over 15 amino acids. Between the trimmed V and J ends, which lost 2 bases and 0 bases, there was a span of 12 bases. Germline lookup yields CDR1 SQVTM and CDR2 ANQGSEA.

CDR3 sequence: CSARVGGGALTDTQYF. The CDR3 DNA reads as TGCAGTGCTAGAGTAGGCGGGGGGGCCCTCACAGATACGCAGTATTTT. The rearrangement links TRBV20-1 to TRBJ2-3; 9 bases are a match to TRBD2. This CDR3 region has 16 residues. Germline assignment: CDR1 DFQATT and CDR2 SNEGSKA (reference sequence). J was trimmed by 2 bases and V by 1 base; bases with no gene match: 7.

The J gene is TRBJ2-2, the V gene TRBV20-1; 11 bases align to TRBD1. The CDR3 spans 14 residues. Germline CDR1 DFQATT, CDR2 SNEGSKA (reference sequence). Trimming cost V 6 bases and J 7 bases; bases outside gene matches: 7. The CDR3 DNA is TGCAGTGCCGGCGGGACAGGGGGATTCGGGGAGCTGTTTTTT. Translation: CSAGGTGGFGELFF.

V and J are TRBV6-5 and TRBJ2-7, with D possibly being TRBD1 (6 bases). The CDR3 totals 15 residues. Trimming shortened V by 2 bases and J by 6 bases, and 17 bases separated the two germline ends. Germline-derived CDR1 and CDR2 are MNHEY and SVGAGI. The CDR3 DNA sequence: TGTGCCAGCAGTTACACACAGGGAGTGGTAAGCGAGCAGTACTTC. It yields the protein CASSYTQGVVSEQYF.

In this sample, this clonotype turned up a few times. The rearrangement joins TRBV20-1 to TRBJ2-1; D not resolved. The germline V and J ends were trimmed by 2 bases and 5 bases, with 13 bases remaining between them. Germline-derived CDR1 and CDR2 are DFQATT and SNEGSKA (reference sequence). This CDR3 spans 14 amino acids. CDR3 DNA sequence: TGCAGTGCTAGACCCTTCGGACGGCACAATGAGCAGTTCTTC. Its translation is CSARPFGRHNEQFF.

V usage is TRBV7-2 and J usage is TRBJ2-7; D is uncertain. With 0 bases removed from V and 2 bases from J, the gap between germline ends came to 11 bases. This CDR3 comprises 15 residues. Germline CDR1 reads SGHTA; CDR2 reads FQGNSA. The CDR3 here is CASSLAWRGTYEQYF. The DNA for the CDR3 is TGTGCCAGCAGCTTAGCGTGGCGAGGCACCTACGAGCAGTACTTC. Full variable domain (missing parts from reference TRBV7-2 and TRBJ2-7): GAGVSQSPSNKVTEKGKDVELRCDPISGHTALYWYRQSLGQGLEFLIYFQGNSAPDKSGLPSDRFSAERTGGSVSTLTIQRTQQEDSAVYLCASSLAWRGTYEQYFGPGTRLTVT.

The CDR3 bases are TGTGCCAGCAGCCAAGGCCCCCGGGGAGAGACCCAGTACTTC. Translated: CASSQGPRGETQYF. The V gene is TRBV3-1, the J gene TRBJ2-5; tentatively, D is TRBD2 (5 bases). CDR1 and CDR2 (germline): LGHDT, YNNKEL (reference sequence). V lost 1 base and J lost 4, with 10 bases in between. The CDR3 has 14 amino acids.

This sequence joins TRBV5-6 and TRBJ2-7; 8 bases fit TRBD2. CDR3 length equals 15 residues. Germline V gives CDR1 SGHDT, CDR2 YYEEEE. Unmatched junction bases numbered 6, after V lost 4 bases and J lost 0 bases. The CDR3 nucleotides are TGTGCCAGCAGCCGCGGGGGGACCAACTCCTACGAGCAGTACTTC. As protein: CASSRGGTNSYEQYF.

This clonotype was detected only a few times. The V gene is TRBV5-1, the J gene TRBJ1-1, with D possibly TRBD1 on 5 matching bases. Per germline, CDR1 SGHRS and CDR2 YFSETQ. The CDR3 extends over 15 amino acids. V lost 4 bases to trimming and J lost 6 bases, with 19 bases between them. As DNA, the CDR3 is TGCGCCAGCAGCCCGGTAGGGTCCAGGGTTTCTGAAGCTTTCTTT. This codes for CASSPVGSRVSEAFF.

This clonotype appeared once. The chain has TRBV5-1 and TRBJ1-1; D possibly corresponds to TRBD1 (6 bases). V lost 7 bases to trimming and J lost 0 bases, with 16 bases between them. The CDR3 loop spans 15 amino acids. CDR1 SGHRS and CDR2 YFSETQ come from the germline V gene. The DNA of the CDR3 is TGCGCCAGCCTACCGGGGGCTGGGATGAACACTGAAGCTTTCTTT. The encoded protein is CASLPGAGMNTEAFF. Using reference TRBV5-1 and TRBJ1-1 for the parts outside the CDR3, the full variable domain is KAGVTQTPRYLIKTRGQQVTLSCSPISGHRSVSWYQQTPGQGLQFLFEYFSETQRNKGNFPGRFSGRQFSNSRSEMNVSTLELGDSALYLCASLPGAGMNTEAFFGQGTRLTVV.

The chain combines TRBV12-3 or TRBV12-4 with TRBJ2-5; tentatively, D is TRBD2 (6 bases). V dropped 7 bases and J dropped 4 bases, with 19 bases sitting between them. The CDR3 is 15 residues long. The CDR3 loop reads CASTRRSPGRETQYF. CDR3 DNA sequence: TGTGCCAGCACCCGAAGGTCCCCCGGGAGAGAGACCCAGTACTTC.

The chain combines TRBV5-1 with TRBJ2-7; no clear D. V lost 4 bases to trimming and J lost 3 bases, with 14 bases between them. Germline-derived CDR1 and CDR2 are SGHRS and YFSETQ. This CDR3 has 14 amino acids. The CDR3 spells CASSTARVGYEQYF. CDR3 in DNA: TGCGCCAGCAGCACGGCTCGAGTAGGCTACGAGCAGTACTTC.

The rearrangement links TRBV15 to TRBJ1-4, with 12 bases matching TRBD1. The CDR3 has 16 amino acids. Germline V lookup: CDR1 LNHNV, CDR2 YYDKDF (reference sequence). J was trimmed by 8 bases and V by 4 bases; bases with no gene match: 8. CDR3 in DNA: TGTGCCACCAGCAAGGGACAGGGGGCTATTTTGGAAAAACTGTTTTTT. It encodes CATSKGQGAILEKLFF.

The chain recombines TRBV7-2 with TRBJ2-7, with 7 positions matching TRBD1. The CDR3 spans 14 residues. The V and J ends lost 5 bases and 7 bases, in that order; junction bases with no gene match: 11. CDR1 and CDR2 from the germline V gene are SGHTA and FQGNSA. The CDR3 loop is CASSPWGSRGEQYF. DNA of the CDR3: TGTGCCAGCAGCCCCTGGGGGAGCAGGGGGGAGCAGTACTTC.

The V and J genes are TRBV3-1 and TRBJ2-7, with 10 bases identical to TRBD2. V gave up 0 bases and J gave up 3 bases; unmatched junction bases: 8. The germline V gene encodes CDR1 LGHDT and CDR2 YNNKEL (reference sequence). The CDR3 contains 17 residues. DNA of the CDR3: TGTGCCAGCAGCCAAGATATTAGGACTAGCGGTAACTACGAGCAGTACTTC. This codes for CASSQDIRTSGNYEQYF.

This clonotype was seen only a few times. The rearrangement joins TRBV9 to TRBJ2-5; 8 nucleotides line up with TRBD2. V shed 3 bases, J shed 4 bases, and the junction held 5 bases outside the gene matches. Germline CDR1 SGDLS, CDR2 YYNGEE. This CDR3 is built from 14 residues. The CDR3 nucleotides are TGTGCCAGCAGCGAAAGACTAGCGAGAGAGACCCAGTACTTC. Amino acid sequence: CASSERLARETQYF.

This clonotype was observed a few times. CDR3 sequence (DNA): TGTGCCAGCAGCTTAGTCCCACTGAGGGGCGAGCAGTACTTC. Translated: CASSLVPLRGEQYF. This chain links TRBV11-2 with TRBJ2-7; tentatively, D is TRBD1 or TRBD2 (5 bases each). Germline loops: CDR1 SGHAT, CDR2 FQNNGV. The CDR3 contains 14 residues. V was cut by 1 base and J by 6 bases, with 13 bases left in between.

The chain uses TRBV5-6 and TRBJ2-7; tentative D call: TRBD1 (6 bases). This CDR3 has 13 residues. The V and J ends lost 0 bases and 5 bases respectively, with 9 bases between them. CDR1 is SGHDT and CDR2 is YYEEEE in the germline V gene. Here the CDR3 reads CASSLGWTDEQYF. The CDR3 DNA is TGTGCCAGCAGCTTGGGGTGGACAGACGAGCAGTACTTC.

This clonotype has a count of ten or more. This sequence joins TRBV6-5 and TRBJ2-1; 7 bases match TRBD2. This CDR3 contains 15 residues. V lost 6 bases and J lost 1; bases outside the gene matches: 6. Germline CDR1 is MNHEY and CDR2 is SVGAGI. CDR3 residues: CASSRQAGSYNEQFF. DNA for the CDR3: TGTGCCAGCAGCCGACAAGCGGGGTCCTACAATGAGCAGTTCTTC.

This clonotype appeared many times. The chain links TRBV5-1 to TRBJ2-7, with 8 bases aligning to TRBD1. The CDR3 consists of 15 residues. Germline trimming cut 1 base from V and 0 bases from J; bases unmatched to any gene: 3. From germline, CDR1 is SGHRS and CDR2 YFSETQ. In DNA form, the CDR3 reads TGCGCCAGCAGCTTGCGGACAGGGAGCTCCTACGAGCAGTACTTC. Translating gives CASSLRTGSSYEQYF.

The chain links TRBV5-1 to TRBJ1-2; D not certain. The germline V gene has CDR1 SGHRS and CDR2 YFSETQ. Trimming took 3 bases from V and 0 from J, leaving 12 bases between them. This CDR3 spans 15 amino acids. The CDR3 region is CASSSGVTANYGYTF. DNA of the CDR3: TGCGCCAGCAGCTCCGGGGTGACGGCTAACTATGGCTACACCTTC.

The V and J genes are TRBV11-2 and TRBJ1-1; maybe TRBD1 (6 bases). Germline loops: CDR1 SGHAT, CDR2 FQNNGV. The CDR3 extends over 15 amino acids. Trimming removed 5 bases from V and 4 bases from J, with 17 bases in between. The CDR3 DNA reads as TGTGCCAGCAGCGTTAGGGGGTTAGGGTTCACTGAAGCTTTCTTT. This codes for CASSVRGLGFTEAFF.

The chain links TRBV6-5 to TRBJ2-7, with D maybe TRBD2 (7 bases). The CDR3 is made up of 15 amino acids. CDR1 MNHEY and CDR2 SVGAGI come from the germline V gene. V lost 5 bases and J 2 bases, leaving 16 bases between the germline ends. Written as DNA, the CDR3 is TGTGCCAGCAGTACTGGGGGGGCGCAGACCTACGAGCAGTACTTC. This encodes CASSTGGAQTYEQYF.